Listed here are 21 T cell receptor beta chains from one sample, sequenced in a study of T-cell memory formation after mild COVID-19. A single record per CDR3 protein comes from TCRdb applying MiXCR to the 5' RACE reads. Found here are about 150,000 distinct CDR3 sequences, roughly 30% of them singletons; the top ten hold about 12%. The source material was PBMCs or a T cell subset sorted from them (not recorded which). Receptors originate from an adult woman who had mild COVID-19 (a few samples of this study predate the infection). Cell type and time point are not known.

The rearrangement joins TRBV2 to TRBJ2-7; weak D call: TRBD2 (7 bases). Germline values: CDR1 SNHLY, CDR2 FYNNEI. This CDR3 is 15 amino acids long. The V gene lost 1 base and the J gene lost 5 bases, with 15 bases spanning the gap. CDR3 in DNA: TGTGCCAGCAGTGAAGTAGTGGGGGGGCCGAACGAGCAGTACTTC. Translation gives CASSEVVGGPNEQYF.

This clonotype came up a few times. The chain recombines TRBV6-1 with TRBJ2-3, with D perhaps TRBD1 (7 bases). The CDR3 is 15 residues long. V was pared by 6 bases and J by 1 base, with 14 bases between. Germline CDR1 MNHNS, CDR2 SASEGT. The CDR3: CASRLQGGGTDTQYF. The DNA for the CDR3 is TGTGCCAGCAGGCTTCAGGGGGGAGGCACAGATACGCAGTATTTT.

The V and J genes are TRBV7-9 and TRBJ1-4, with a weak D call TRBD1 (6 bases). The CDR3 contains 14 residues. Trimming took 5 bases from V and 7 from J, leaving 14 bases between them. Germline V gene data show CDR1 as SEHNR and CDR2 as FQNEAQ (reference sequence). The DNA for the CDR3 is TGTGCCAGCAGCCCTACCAGGGGCGGTGAAAAACTGTTTTTT. It specifies CASSPTRGGEKLFF.

This clonotype has only a few counts. This chain connects TRBV20-1 to TRBJ2-1, with TRBD2 as a possible D gene (6 bases). Trimming took off 0 bases at V and 0 bases at J, with 9 bases between the two ends. The germline V gene has CDR1 DFQATT and CDR2 SNEGSKA (reference sequence). This CDR3 is built from 15 residues. The CDR3: CSARDPGSSYNEQFF. The CDR3 nucleotides read TGCAGTGCTAGAGACCCCGGGAGCTCCTACAATGAGCAGTTCTTC.

This clonotype turned up a few times. This rearrangement joins TRBV5-5 to TRBJ1-2; tentative D call: TRBD1 (6 bases). From germline, CDR1 is SGHKS and CDR2 YYEKEE (reference sequence). The CDR3 is 14 residues long. V was trimmed by 4 bases and J by 8 bases, leaving 18 bases between them. CDR3 residues: CASSREQGHYGYTF. The CDR3 DNA sequence: TGTGCCAGCAGCCGCGAACAGGGTCATTACGGCTACACCTTC.

The rearrangement links TRBV20-1 to TRBJ2-7; 10 positions agree with TRBD1. CDR1 DFQATT and CDR2 SNEGSKA come from the germline V gene (reference sequence). This CDR3 has 14 amino acids. V gave up 5 bases and J gave up 1 base; unmatched junction bases: 5. The CDR3 region has the DNA TGCAGTGCTTATCCGGGACAGGGGTCCTACGAGCAGTACTTC. This sequence encodes CSAYPGQGSYEQYF.

This clonotype was observed a few times. The genes are TRBV6-2 or TRBV6-3 and TRBJ2-7, with 9 bases aligning to TRBD1. The CDR3 is 15 residues long. Germline loops: CDR1 MNHEY, CDR2 SVGEGT. V shed 10 bases and J 5 bases; nucleotides not matched to a gene: 15. The CDR3 reads CATLPPGTGINEQYF. The CDR3 nucleotides read TGTGCCACCTTACCGCCCGGGACAGGGATCAACGAGCAGTACTTC.

DNA of the CDR3: TGTGCCAGCAGTTTCGCGGGCACCGGGGATACGCAGTATTTT. Translated, it gives CASSFAGTGDTQYF. The genes are TRBV12-3 or TRBV12-4 and TRBJ2-3; possible D gene TRBD2, 5 bases. The CDR3 contains 14 residues. V was pared by 3 bases and J by 6 bases, with 13 bases between.

In its sample, this clonotype was seen a few times. J is TRBJ1-1 and V is TRBV20-1, with 7 bases aligning to TRBD1. Germline lookup yields CDR1 DFQATT and CDR2 SNEGSKA (reference sequence). The CDR3 length is 13 residues. Trimming removed 5 bases from V and 8 bases from J; junction bases left unmatched: 11. The CDR3: CSAGDSSGGEAFF. Here the CDR3 DNA reads TGCAGTGCTGGGGACAGTTCAGGAGGGGAAGCTTTCTTT.

The rearrangement uses TRBV7-9 and TRBJ2-1, with a tentative D call TRBD1 (5 bases). Germline V gene lookup returns CDR1 SEHNR and CDR2 FQNEAQ (reference sequence). The CDR3 has 13 amino acids. Trimming took off 4 bases at V and 7 bases at J, with 11 bases between the two ends. The CDR3 coding sequence is TGTGCCAGCAGCTCCAAGGGGTCGAATGAGCAGTTCTTC. Amino acid sequence: CASSSKGSNEQFF.

The V and J genes are TRBV7-9 and TRBJ2-2; D could derive from TRBD1 or TRBD2 (5 bases each). Germline CDR1 and CDR2: SEHNR and FQNEAQ (reference sequence). The V gene lost 10 bases and the J gene lost 3 bases, with 9 bases spanning the gap. There are 12 residues in the CDR3. CDR3 sequence: CATRGDTGELFF. The CDR3 nucleotides are TGTGCCACTAGGGGAGACACCGGGGAGCTGTTTTTT. Variable domain in full (rest from reference TRBV7-9 and TRBJ2-2): DTGVSQNPRHKITKRGQNVTFRCDPISEHNRLYWYRQTLGQGPEFLTYFQNEAQLEKSRLLSDRFSAERPKGSFSTLEIQRTEQGDSAMYLCATRGDTGELFFGEGSRLTVL.

The chain recombines TRBV6-1 with TRBJ1-2, with 7 bases aligning to TRBD1. This CDR3 is 14 amino acids long. Per germline, CDR1 MNHNS and CDR2 SASEGT. V trimming: 7 bases; J trimming: 4 bases; junction bases outside the gene matches: 9. CDR3 residues: CASNPTGTVYGYTF. The CDR3 bases are TGTGCCAGCAACCCGACAGGGACCGTCTATGGCTACACCTTC.

A few counts support this clonotype. V is TRBV4-2 and J is TRBJ2-3; possibly TRBD1 for D (7 bases). This CDR3 has 16 amino acids. Germline V lookup: CDR1 LGHNA, CDR2 YNFKEQ. The ends were cut back, 0 bases at V and 4 bases at J, with 14 bases in the middle. This CDR3 is CASSQDLEGAADTQYF. In DNA, the CDR3 is TGTGCCAGCAGCCAAGATCTGGAGGGGGCGGCAGATACGCAGTATTTT.

The chain combines TRBV29-1 with TRBJ2-7; TRBD1 is a possible D gene (6 bases). The V end lost 7 bases, the J end lost 3 bases, and 16 bases lay between the germline ends. CDR3 length equals 13 residues. Per germline, CDR1 SQVTM and CDR2 ANQGSEA. Here the CDR3 reads CSAAQGQHYEQYF. CDR3 in DNA: TGCAGCGCCGCCCAAGGACAGCACTACGAGCAGTACTTC.

The rearrangement uses TRBV19 and TRBJ2-7; possibly TRBD2 for D (6 bases). The CDR3 has 16 residues. Trimming took off 5 bases at V and 2 bases at J, with 19 bases between the two ends. The V gene's germline CDR1 is LNHDA and CDR2 SQIVND (reference sequence). DNA for the CDR3: TGTGCCAGTAGTTCCCGGGGGACCACATCTACCTACGAGCAGTACTTC. The encoded protein is CASSSRGTTSTYEQYF.

This clonotype was observed a few times. The gene calls are TRBV2 and TRBJ2-3, with TRBD2 as a possible D gene (5 bases). V was pared by 3 bases and J by 1 base, with 8 bases between. Germline values: CDR1 SNHLY, CDR2 FYNNEI. The CDR3 covers 14 residues. The DNA for the CDR3 is TGTGCCAGCAGTGACGAGGGAGGCACAGATACGCAGTATTTT. It is translated as CASSDEGGTDTQYF. The full variable domain, rest sourced from reference TRBV2 and TRBJ2-3, is EPEVTQTPSHQVTQMGQEVILRCVPISNHLYFYWYRQILGQKVEFLVSFYNNEISEKSEIFDDQFSVERPDGSNFTLKIRSTKLEDSAMYFCASSDEGGTDTQYFGPGTRLTVL.

The chain is built from TRBV13 and TRBJ1-5; D remains ambiguous. Germline V CDR1 and CDR2: PRHDT, FYEKMQ (reference sequence). Trimming removed 0 bases from V and 13 bases from J, with 10 bases in between. CDR3 length: 12 amino acids. The CDR3 is CASSLGNSAQHF. The CDR3 coding sequence is TGTGCCAGCAGCTTAGGAAACAGTGCACAGCATTTT.

This clonotype was recorded a few times. The CDR3 region is CATSEGQGVQETQYF. The CDR3 nucleotides are TGTGCCACCAGTGAGGGACAGGGCGTCCAAGAGACCCAGTACTTC. This chain joins TRBV24-1 and TRBJ2-5; TRBD1 agrees at 9 bases. Trimming took 4 bases from V and 1 from J; bases not matched to a gene: 3. Germline values: CDR1 KGHDR, CDR2 SFDVKD. This CDR3 is built from 15 residues.

This clonotype appeared a few times. This chain connects TRBV9 to TRBJ2-3; 9 nucleotides match TRBD1. Unmatched junction bases numbered 12, after V lost 1 base and J lost 0 bases. Germline loops: CDR1 SGDLS, CDR2 YYNGEE. The CDR3 is 19 residues long. The CDR3 nucleotides are TGTGCCAGCAGCGTAACATCTGGACAGGGGCGAACCAGCACAGATACGCAGTATTTT. It translates to CASSVTSGQGRTSTDTQYF.

The chain links TRBV4-2 to TRBJ2-7; D perhaps matches TRBD2 (6 bases). The CDR3 is 16 residues long. V was shortened by 0 bases and J by 0 bases, with 12 bases between the two germline ends. Germline values: CDR1 LGHNA, CDR2 YNFKEQ. Here the CDR3 DNA reads TGTGCCAGCAGCCAAGATACTGCGGGAAGCTCCTACGAGCAGTACTTC. This codes for CASSQDTAGSSYEQYF.

The chain carries TRBV2 and TRBJ2-5; D remains ambiguous. Germline loops: CDR1 SNHLY, CDR2 FYNNEI. V was shortened by 1 base and J by 3 bases, with 3 bases between the two germline ends. This CDR3 contains 12 residues. CDR3 coding DNA: TGTGCCAGCAGTGAAGTCGAAGAGACCCAGTACTTC. Translated: CASSEVEETQYF.